These 7 T cell receptor beta chains came from one sample sequenced in a study of T cells in tumors after PD-1 blockade. The data were produced by immunoSEQ multiplex PCR, yet TCRdb's version contains in-frame clones alone and is incomplete. The sample contains 20,000 to 30,000 clones, 65% to 85% of which appear only once. The material sequenced was PBMCs, taken after anti-PD-1 treatment. These receptors all come from a human donor with basal cell carcinoma.

The chain uses TRBV19 and TRBJ1-5, with a possible D match to TRBD1 (5 bases). The CDR3 is made up of 15 amino acids. Germline CDR1 and CDR2: LNHDA and SQIVND (reference sequence). Trimming shortened V by 5 bases and J by 4 bases, and 15 bases separated the two germline ends. This chain's CDR3 is CASSGKTASNQPQHF. CDR3 DNA sequence: TGTGCCAGTAGTGGCAAGACAGCCTCGAATCAGCCCCAGCATTTT.

The rearrangement links TRBV27 to TRBJ1-4, with 7 nucleotides matching TRBD1. V was clipped by 5 bases and J by 1 base; unmatched bases: 7. CDR3 length equals 16 residues. The germline CDR1 and CDR2 sequences are MNHEY and SMNVEV (reference sequence). CDR3: CASSPTGAGTNEKLFF. In DNA, the CDR3 is TGTGCCAGCAGTCCAACAGGGGCAGGAACTAATGAAAAACTGTTTTTT.

This chain joins TRBV6-6 and TRBJ2-5; tentatively, D is TRBD1 or TRBD2 (5 bases each). The V end was cut by 3 bases, the J end by 5 bases, with 19 bases between. From germline, CDR1 is MNHNY and CDR2 SVGAGI (reference sequence). The CDR3 sequence is 16 residues long. For the CDR3, the DNA is TGTGCCAGCAGTTATTTCCAGGGACGAACGGGGGAGACCCAGTACTTC. Its translation: CASSYFQGRTGETQYF.

J is TRBJ2-5 and V is TRBV7-2, with D perhaps being TRBD1 or TRBD2 (5 bases each). Trimming shortened V by 3 bases and J by 4 bases, and 9 bases separated the two germline ends. Germline assignment: CDR1 SGHTA and CDR2 FQGNSA. The CDR3 loop spans 13 amino acids. CDR3 DNA: TGTGCCAGCAGCTTTTCCGGGGCAGAGACCCAGTACTTC. Amino acid sequence: CASSFSGAETQYF.

This clone was counted a few times. The chain uses TRBV6-1 and TRBJ1-1, with D possibly matching TRBD1 (6 bases). Germline V gene data show CDR1 as MNHNS and CDR2 as SASEGT. This CDR3 has 15 amino acids. Trimming shortened V by 3 bases and J by 1 base, and 12 bases separated the two germline ends. CDR3 amino acids: CASSDPTGSNTEAFF. The CDR3 DNA sequence: TGTGCCAGCAGTGATCCCACAGGGTCGAACACTGAAGCTTTCTTT.

This CDR3 reads CASSESGGPGGGKSTDTQYF. The CDR3 nucleotides are TGCGCCAGCAGTGAGTCAGGGGGGCCCGGAGGGGGGAAAAGCACAGATACGCAGTATTTT. This chain connects TRBV10-2 to TRBJ2-3; D tentatively fits TRBD1 or TRBD2 (6 bases each). In germline, CDR1 is WSHSY, CDR2 SAAADI. Trimming removed 0 bases at V and 0 bases at J, with 22 bases between. The length of the CDR3 is 20 residues.

This clone was recorded a few times. J is TRBJ1-5 and V is TRBV6-5; 7 bases fit TRBD1. The CDR3 length is 13 residues. With V trimmed by 5 bases and J by 5 bases, 3 bases remained unmatched. Germline lookup yields CDR1 MNHEY and CDR2 SVGAGI. CDR3 sequence reads: CASSPTGDQPQHF. CDR3 in DNA: TGTGCCAGCAGTCCTACAGGGGATCAGCCCCAGCATTTT.